A selection of T cell receptor beta chains follows, all from one sample in a study of metastatic and nonmetastatic thyroid tumors. TCRdb re-called clones via MiXCR from the PCR reads. The data show fewer than 30,000 clones, about 16% seen once. The sample taken for sequencing was blood. The receptors were sampled from a female donor with papillary thyroid cancer or a benign thyroid nodule (not recorded which). Some clones in this sample may be carry-over from other donors' samples. Both conserved end residues are part of each CDR3. Each record gives: D gene, J gene, V gene, clone size, CDR3 DNA, CDR3 protein. A D gene is named only where the DNA matches it firmly. Size values are once, few and many counts, or a class for expanded clones, and some rows have none.

>NA|TRBJ2-6|TRBV6-1|few
TGTGCCAGCGGTGAGGGCGCCTCTGGGGCCAACGTCCTGACTTTC
CASGEGASGANVLTF
>NA|TRBJ1-5|TRBV10-1|many
TGCGCCAGCAGTGACAGGGGAGAGGGCAATCAGCCCCAGCATTTT
CASSDRGEGNQPQHF
>NA|TRBJ2-6|TRBV20-1|few
TGCAGTGCTAGAGTACGAAGGAGCCCCCGGGCGGCCAACGTCCTGACTTTC
CSARVRRSPRAANVLTF
>NA|TRBJ1-1|TRBV27|many
TGTGCCAGCAGTTTAGCAGGGGATCGACTGAACACTGAAGCTTTCTTT
CASSLAGDRLNTEAFF
>NA|TRBJ1-1|TRBV3-1|NA
TGCGCCAGCAGCCAGTGGCGCGCGGAGGAAGCTTTCTTT
CASSQWRAEEAFF
>NA|TRBJ2-7|TRBV6-1|NA
TGTGCCAGCAGTTCCGGGTGGTCCAGCTCCTACGAGCAGTACTTC
CASSSGWSSSYEQYF
>NA|TRBJ1-3|TRBV28|many
TGTGCCAGCAGCACCTCGGGGAACACAGGAAACACCATATATTTT
CASSTSGNTGNTIYF
>NA|TRBJ1-2|TRBV28|few
TGTGCCATCACCACCGTACAGGGCGGGTATGGCTACACCTTC
CAITTVQGGYGYTF
>NA|TRBJ2-1|TRBV5-6|many
TGTGCCAGCAGCCGGGGGACGCATTACAATGAGCAGTTCTTC
CASSRGTHYNEQFF
>NA|TRBJ2-7|TRBV4-2|medium-sized
TGTGCCAGCAGCCAAGATAGGGGTCTGGGCTCCTACGAGCAGTACTTC
CASSQDRGLGSYEQYF
>TRBD2|TRBJ2-7|TRBV10-1|many
TGCGCCAGCAGTGAGGGGAGAGGGAGGGCTTACGAGCAGTACTTC
CASSEGRGRAYEQYF
>NA|TRBJ1-5|TRBV9|many
TGTGCCAGCAGCGTAGGTACAGGTCCTGGTCAGCCCCAGCATTTT
CASSVGTGPGQPQHF
>NA|TRBJ1-2|TRBV19|NA
TGTGCCAGTAGTACCTCTCCAAATACAGGGAGTAACTATGGCTACACCTTC
CASSTSPNTGSNYGYTF
>NA|TRBJ1-4|TRBV2|NA
TGTGCCAGCCAAAATCCCGGGGGGGCGAATGAAAAACTGTTTTTT
CASQNPGGANEKLFF
>NA|TRBJ1-1|TRBV27|many
TGTGCCAACAGTCAGGATCAGGGACGAACTGAAGCTTTCTTT
CANSQDQGRTEAFF
>TRBD1|TRBJ2-6|TRBV24-1|few
TGTGCCACCAGTGACCCGGGACAGGGTTTTGGGGCCAACGTCCTGACTTTC
CATSDPGQGFGANVLTF
>NA|TRBJ2-6|TRBV2|many
TGTGCCAGCAGTGGGGGGTTGGTCTCTGGGGCCAACGTCCTGACTTTC
CASSGGLVSGANVLTF
>NA|TRBJ2-7|TRBV11-2|few
TGTGCCAGCAGCTTATACTTTGACGAGCAGTACTTC
CASSLYFDEQYF
>TRBD2|TRBJ2-7|TRBV20-1|medium-sized
TGCAGTGCAAAGTTCCCGACTAGCGGATCCTACGAGCAGTACTTC
CSAKFPTSGSYEQYF
>NA|TRBJ2-1|TRBV19|few
TGTGCCAGTAGAATATCATGGGGCGGGCTAGGTGAGCAGTTCTTC
CASRISWGGLGEQFF
>NA|TRBJ2-7|TRBV6-2/TRBV6-3|medium-sized
TGTGCCAGCAGTTACGGAGACCGGGGCGTATCATCCTACGAGCAGTACTTC
CASSYGDRGVSSYEQYF
>NA|TRBJ2-7|TRBV11-3|NA
TGTGCCGGCCGACAGGACCCTACCTACGAGCAGTACTTC
CAGRQDPTYEQYF
>NA|TRBJ1-6|TRBV28|many
TGTGCCAGCAGTTTAACAGGGCTAGGATCACCCCTCCACTTT
CASSLTGLGSPLHF
>NA|TRBJ1-5|TRBV6-4|many
TGTGCCAGCAGCCCCGACAGCTCCAATCAGCCCCAGCATTTT
CASSPDSSNQPQHF
>NA|TRBJ1-2|TRBV10-3|medium-sized
TGTGCCATCAGTGAGACGGGGGACTATGGCTACACCTTC
CAISETGDYGYTF
>TRBD2|TRBJ2-5|TRBV7-9|many
TGTGCCAGCAGCTTCCCTGGGGCGGGAGGACAAGAGACCCAGTACTTC
CASSFPGAGGQETQYF
>NA|TRBJ1-6|TRBV28|medium-sized
TGTGCCAGCAGTTTAGTAAGGGCTAATTCACCCCTCCACTTT
CASSLVRANSPLHF
>TRBD2|TRBJ2-1|TRBV13|many
TGTGCCAGCAGCTCTCCAGCGGGAGTTGGTGAGCAGTTCTTC
CASSSPAGVGEQFF
>TRBD2|TRBJ2-3|TRBV10-1|many
TGCGCCAGCTGTGGACTAGCGGGAGGAACAGATACGCAGTATTTT
CASCGLAGGTDTQYF
>NA|TRBJ2-1|TRBV19|NA
TGTGCCAGTAGTCCACTAGCTGGAGTGTGCAATGAGCAGTTCTTC
CASSPLAGVCNEQFF
>NA|TRBJ2-1|TRBV24-1|many
TGTGCCACCAGTGATGGGGGCAACGGTTACCATGAGCAGTTCTTC
CATSDGGNGYHEQFF
>NA|TRBJ2-7|TRBV6-6|many
TGTGCCAGCAGTTACTCGCCGGGAAGGGACGAGCAGTACTTC
CASSYSPGRDEQYF
>NA|TRBJ2-7|TRBV12-3/TRBV12-4|many
TGTGCCAGCAGCTCCCGTGGCCCCACCTACGAGCAGTACTTC
CASSSRGPTYEQYF
>NA|TRBJ2-7|TRBV20-1|many
TGCAGTGCTCCGCCGCCCCAAACTAGCAGATCCTACGAGCAGTACTTC
CSAPPPQTSRSYEQYF
>TRBD1|TRBJ1-5|TRBV29-1|many
TGCAGCGTTGGACAGGGGCAAAATCAGCCCCAGCATTTT
CSVGQGQNQPQHF
>NA|TRBJ1-1|TRBV5-4|many
TGTGCCAGCAGCGGAGTGGGGATTGAAGCTTTCTTT
CASSGVGIEAFF
>TRBD2|TRBJ2-3|TRBV27|many
TGTGCCAGCAGTTTAGGGCGGGGGGGCACAGATACGCAGTATTTT
CASSLGRGGTDTQYF
>NA|TRBJ2-7|TRBV15|many
TGTGCCACCAGCAGAGACTTCAGGAGCCGCTACTCCTACGAGCAGTACTTC
CATSRDFRSRYSYEQYF
>TRBD1|TRBJ1-5|TRBV24-1|many
TGTGCCACCAGCCCGGGACAGGGGAGCCAGCCCCAGCATTTT
CATSPGQGSQPQHF
>TRBD1|TRBJ2-7|TRBV10-3|NA
TGTGCCATCAGTGAGGACAGGGACGGAGAGCAGTACTTC
CAISEDRDGEQYF
>TRBD1|TRBJ1-2|TRBV28|many
TGTGCCAGCAGTTCTCAGCGGACAGGGGTTTATGGCTACACCTTC
CASSSQRTGVYGYTF
>NA|TRBJ2-1|TRBV6-1|few
TGTGCCAGCAAGAAGCGTTGCTACTACAATGAGCAGTTCTTC
CASKKRCYYNEQFF
>TRBD2|TRBJ2-1|TRBV19|NA
TGTGCCAGTAGTATAGGCTCCTCCGGGACTAGGCACTACAATGAGCAGTTCTTC
CASSIGSSGTRHYNEQFF
>NA|TRBJ1-6|TRBV20-1|many
TGCAGTGCTAGAGCCACGAATAATTCACCCCTCCACTTT
CSARATNNSPLHF
>NA|TRBJ1-3|TRBV6-1|medium-sized
TGTGCCAGCAGTTGGGTGCGAGGAAACACCATATATTTT
CASSWVRGNTIYF
>NA|TRBJ1-1|TRBV11-3|many
TGTGCCAGCAGCTTCAATAGGGGGACTGAAGCTTTCTTT
CASSFNRGTEAFF
>TRBD2|TRBJ2-1|TRBV11-3|medium-sized
TGTGCCAGCAGCGCGCAGTTCATAGCGGGAGGGCCTTTGGATGAGCAGTTCTTC
CASSAQFIAGGPLDEQFF
>TRBD1|TRBJ1-5|TRBV11-2|NA
TGTGCCAGCAGCCTGGGAGGGACAGGGGGCGATTGGAGCAATCAGCCCCAGCATTTT
CASSLGGTGGDWSNQPQHF
>TRBD1|TRBJ2-2|TRBV14|many
TGTGCCAGCAGCCATTTGACAGGGTTAACCGGGGAGCTGTTTTTT
CASSHLTGLTGELFF
>NA|TRBJ1-6|TRBV28|medium-sized
TGTGCCAGCAGAGAGACAGGTTTCTATAATTCACCCCTCCACTTT
CASRETGFYNSPLHF
>NA|TRBJ1-4|TRBV10-3|few
TGTGCCATCAGTGATGTTCAAGGAAAACTGTTTTTT
CAISDVQGKLFF
>NA|TRBJ2-1|TRBV19|NA
TGTGCCAGTATGGGAGCCTACAATGAGCAGTTCTTC
CASMGAYNEQFF
>NA|TRBJ2-2|TRBV6-1|many
TGTGCCAGCAATGGAGACACCGGGGAGCTGTTTTTT
CASNGDTGELFF
>NA|TRBJ2-3|TRBV7-9|NA
TGTGCCAGCAGTCCTTACTATTCCACAGATACGCAGTATTTT
CASSPYYSTDTQYF